The T cell receptor delta chain under discussion was sequenced for a study of Vδ1+ human thymocytes. Study-level findings and limits: Thymic TRG and TRD repertoires appeared highly polyclonal, with Gaussian CDR3 length distributions. Around 18% of thymic delta-chain sequences were Vdelta2, with few Vdelta3, unlike blood Vdelta1+ controls.

The CDR3 loop spans 20 amino acids. CDR1 and CDR2 (germline): TSWWSYY, QGS. V shed 4 bases and J 0 bases; nucleotides not matched to a gene: 17. Alphabeta T cells were depleted, then CD3+ Vdelta1+ Vdelta2- thymocytes were FACS-sorted. With regard to this clone: The antigen is not known.

Extracted RNA was reverse transcribed into cDNA. Multiplex PCR used pooled V-gene forward primers and a constant-region reverse primer to amplify CDR3s. TCRdb redid the clone calls on the multiplex PCR reads with CATT. This table has around 76,000 delta-chain clones, 30% to 45% appearing once. The TCR sequence derives from a boy younger than two who had congenital heart surgery. This chain uses TRDV1 with TRDJ1; 10 bases match TRDD3. Source material: Vdelta1+ gamma-delta thymocytes from the thymus. Subset denoted: FACS-sorted CD3+ TCRalphabeta- TCRVdelta1+ TCRVdelta2- thymocytes. CDR3 in DNA: TGTGCTCTTGGGGCCACCTTACCACGTACTGGGGGATTGTACACCGATAAACTCATCTTT. The encoded protein is CALGATLPRTGGLYTDKLIF.